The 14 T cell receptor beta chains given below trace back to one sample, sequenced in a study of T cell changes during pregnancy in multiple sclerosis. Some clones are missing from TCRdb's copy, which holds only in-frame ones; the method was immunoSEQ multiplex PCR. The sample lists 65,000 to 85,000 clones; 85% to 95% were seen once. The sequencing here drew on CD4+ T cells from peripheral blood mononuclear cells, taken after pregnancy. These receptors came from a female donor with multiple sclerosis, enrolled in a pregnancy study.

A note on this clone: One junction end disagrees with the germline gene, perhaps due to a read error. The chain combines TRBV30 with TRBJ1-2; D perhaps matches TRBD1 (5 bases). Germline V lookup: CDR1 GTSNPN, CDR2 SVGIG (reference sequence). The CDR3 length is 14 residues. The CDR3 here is CVWSVGSGPHGYTF. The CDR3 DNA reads TGTGTCTGGAGTGTGGGGTCAGGGCCCCATGGCTACACCTTC.

CDR3 loop: CASTFYGTGGEKLFF. As DNA, the CDR3 is TGTGCCAGCACGTTTTATGGGACAGGGGGTGAAAAACTGTTTTTT. The genes are TRBV2 and TRBJ1-4, with 11 bases lining up with TRBD1. CDR3 length equals 15 residues. The junction had 8 bases not matched to a gene; V was cut back by 7 bases and J by 7 bases. Germline V gives CDR1 SNHLY, CDR2 FYNNEI. Supplemented by reference TRBV2 and TRBJ1-4, the full variable domain reads EPEVTQTPSHQVTQMGQEVILRCVPISNHLYFYWYRQILGQKVEFLVSFYNNEISEKSEIFDDQFSVERPDGSNFTLKIRSTKLEDSAMYFCASTFYGTGGEKLFFGSGTQLSVL.

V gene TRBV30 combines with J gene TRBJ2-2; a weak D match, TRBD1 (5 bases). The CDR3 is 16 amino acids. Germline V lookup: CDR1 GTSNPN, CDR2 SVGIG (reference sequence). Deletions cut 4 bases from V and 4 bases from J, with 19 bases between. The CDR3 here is CAWKTGPGVGTGELFF. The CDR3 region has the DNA TGTGCCTGGAAAACAGGACCAGGCGTTGGCACCGGGGAGCTGTTTTTT.

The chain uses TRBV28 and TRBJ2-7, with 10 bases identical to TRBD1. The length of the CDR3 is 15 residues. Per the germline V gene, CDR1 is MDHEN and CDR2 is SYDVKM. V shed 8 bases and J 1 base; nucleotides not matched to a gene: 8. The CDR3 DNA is TGTGCCAGCCGGGGGTGGACAGGGGGGTCCTACGAGCAGTACTTC. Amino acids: CASRGWTGGSYEQYF.

CDR3 sequence (DNA): TGTGCCAGTAGTACCGACAGGGAGAACACTGAAGCTTTCTTT. Protein: CASSTDRENTEAFF. The V and J genes are TRBV19 and TRBJ1-1; 7 bases map to TRBD1. Trimming at V came to 4 bases and at J to 1 base, leaving 3 bases not matched to a gene. This CDR3 spans 14 amino acids. CDR1 is LNHDA, CDR2 SQIVND, per germline (reference sequence).

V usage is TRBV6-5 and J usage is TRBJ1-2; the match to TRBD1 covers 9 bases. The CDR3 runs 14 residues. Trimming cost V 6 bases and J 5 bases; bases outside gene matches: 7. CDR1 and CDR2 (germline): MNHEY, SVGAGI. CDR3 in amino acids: CASRLGQGTYGYTF. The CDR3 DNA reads TGTGCCAGCAGACTGGGACAGGGAACTTATGGCTACACCTTC.

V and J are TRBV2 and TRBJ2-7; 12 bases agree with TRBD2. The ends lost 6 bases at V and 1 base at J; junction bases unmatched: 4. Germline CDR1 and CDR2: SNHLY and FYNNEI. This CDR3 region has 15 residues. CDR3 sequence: CASRALAGGSYEQYF. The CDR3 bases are TGTGCCAGCAGGGCCCTAGCGGGAGGGTCCTACGAGCAGTACTTC.

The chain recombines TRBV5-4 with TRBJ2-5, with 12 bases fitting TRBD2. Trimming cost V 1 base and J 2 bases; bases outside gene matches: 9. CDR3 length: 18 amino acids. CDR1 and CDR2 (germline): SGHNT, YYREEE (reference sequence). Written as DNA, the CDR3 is TGTGCCAGCAGCTTGTTTCTAGCGGGAGGGCCACGGCAAGAGACCCAGTACTTC. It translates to CASSLFLAGGPRQETQYF.

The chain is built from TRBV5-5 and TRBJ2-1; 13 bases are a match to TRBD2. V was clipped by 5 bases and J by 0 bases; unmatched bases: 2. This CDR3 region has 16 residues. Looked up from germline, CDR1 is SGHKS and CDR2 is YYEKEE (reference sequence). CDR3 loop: CASSRTSGSSYNEQFF. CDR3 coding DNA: TGTGCCAGCAGTCGGACTAGCGGGAGCTCCTACAATGAGCAGTTCTTC.

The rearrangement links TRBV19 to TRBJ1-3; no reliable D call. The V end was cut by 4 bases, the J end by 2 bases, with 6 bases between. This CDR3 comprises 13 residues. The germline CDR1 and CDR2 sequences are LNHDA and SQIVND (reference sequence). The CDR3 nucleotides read TGTGCCAGTAGTACGGTCACTGGAAACACCATATATTTT. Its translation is CASSTVTGNTIYF.

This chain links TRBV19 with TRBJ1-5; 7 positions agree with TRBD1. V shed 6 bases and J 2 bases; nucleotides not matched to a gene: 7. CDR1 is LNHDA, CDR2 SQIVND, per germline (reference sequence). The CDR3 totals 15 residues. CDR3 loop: CASRGQLGGNQPQHF. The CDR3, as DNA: TGTGCCAGTAGGGGACAGTTGGGAGGCAATCAGCCCCAGCATTTT.

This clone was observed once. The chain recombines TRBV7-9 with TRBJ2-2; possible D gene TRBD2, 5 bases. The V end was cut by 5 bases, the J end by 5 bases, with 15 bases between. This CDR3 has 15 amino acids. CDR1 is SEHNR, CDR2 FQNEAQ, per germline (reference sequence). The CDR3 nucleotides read TGTGCCAGCAGCCTGGGCGCCCCGGGGACCGGGGAGCTGTTTTTT. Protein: CASSLGAPGTGELFF.

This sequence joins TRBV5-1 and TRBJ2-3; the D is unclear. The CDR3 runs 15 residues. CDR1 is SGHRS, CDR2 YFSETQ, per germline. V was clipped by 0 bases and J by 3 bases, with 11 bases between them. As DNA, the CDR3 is TGCGCCAGCAGCTTGGTTCAGACACGGACAGATACGCAGTATTTT. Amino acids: CASSLVQTRTDTQYF.

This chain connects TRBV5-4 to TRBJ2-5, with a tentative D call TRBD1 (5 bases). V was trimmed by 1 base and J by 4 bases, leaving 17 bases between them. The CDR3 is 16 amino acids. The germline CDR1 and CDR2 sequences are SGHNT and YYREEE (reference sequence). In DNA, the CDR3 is TGTGCCAGCAGCTTGAGGTTCAGGGAAAGGAGAGAGACCCAGTACTTC. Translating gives CASSLRFRERRETQYF.